The rows below give T cell receptor beta chains drawn from one sample of a study of vaccination effects on CD4 cells after COVID-19. No antigen has been identified for these receptors. Profiling relied on immunoSEQ multiplex PCR, and the TCRdb table lists in-frame clones only, not all of them. The sample carries fewer than 75,000 clones, less than 80% recorded once. Sequencing was performed on CD4+ T cells from PBMCs cultured without peptide, taken after COVID-19 vaccination. The receptors come from a human donor who received a COVID-19 vaccine. Each CDR3 is given with its conserved first and last residue. Fields, in order: D gene, J gene, clone size, V gene, CDR3 DNA, CDR3 protein. The D gene is left open where the match is weak. Some rows mark clone size as missing; the rest say once, few, many or name a class of expanded clone.

NA,TRBJ2-2,NA,TRBV27,TGTGCCAGCACTCAGGACAGCGGGAACACCGGGGAGCTGTTTTTT,CASTQDSGNTGELFF
TRBD1,TRBJ2-5,NA,TRBV19,TGTGCCAGTAGTATATGGGACAGGGTTGAGACCCAGTACTTC,CASSIWDRVETQYF
NA,TRBJ2-5,NA,TRBV14,TGTGCCAGCAGCCAAGCGAGGGCCCAGTACTTC,CASSQARAQYF
NA,TRBJ2-6,few,TRBV4-1,TGCGCCAGCAGGTCCCTCACGGAAACAGCCGCGGCCAACGTCCTGACTTTC,CASRSLTETAAANVLTF
NA,TRBJ1-5,NA,TRBV6-5,TGTGCCAGCAGGCTTAACAGAGCTCAGCCCCAGCATTTT,CASRLNRAQPQHF
NA,TRBJ1-5,NA,TRBV28,TGTGCCAGCAGGTACAGTGGGGGCAATCAGCCCCAGCATTTT,CASRYSGGNQPQHF
NA,TRBJ2-4,once,TRBV30,TGTGCCTGGAGTTGGACAGGGAGGGGAAACATTCAGTACTTC,CAWSWTGRGNIQYF
TRBD2,TRBJ2-5,NA,TRBV6-5,TGTGCCAGCACCGAGACTAGCGGGGGGCCCCGGACCCAGTACTTC,CASTETSGGPRTQYF
NA,TRBJ1-3,NA,TRBV6-5,TGTGCCAGCAGGCCTCAGGGGTCTGGAAACACCATATATTTT,CASRPQGSGNTIYF
NA,TRBJ2-1,NA,TRBV5-6,TGTGCCAGCAGACCCGGACAGAGCTCCTACAATGAGCAGTTCTTC,CASRPGQSSYNEQFF
NA,TRBJ1-5,NA,TRBV5-5,TGTGCCAGCAGCCCTTATGGCCACCAGATTAATCAGCCCCAGCATTTT,CASSPYGHQINQPQHF
NA,TRBJ1-2,few,TRBV14,TGTGCCAGCAGCCAAGGGGGACCTAACTATGGCTACACCTTC,CASSQGGPNYGYTF
TRBD2,TRBJ2-1,once,TRBV5-1,TGCGCCAGCAGCTCCCCGGGACTAGTCAATGAGCAGTTCTTC,CASSSPGLVNEQFF
NA,TRBJ1-5,NA,TRBV10-2,TGCGCCAGCGGTAACAAGCAAGAGTCCCAGCATTTT,CASGNKQESQHF
TRBD1,TRBJ2-7,NA,TRBV7-2,TGTGCCAGCAGCATGGACAGGACCTACGAGCAGTACTTC,CASSMDRTYEQYF
NA,TRBJ2-5,NA,TRBV28,TGTGCCAGCAGTTTTTGGGCGCTGGACAGAGAAGAGACCCAGTACTTC,CASSFWALDREETQYF
TRBD1,TRBJ1-2,NA,TRBV12-3/TRBV12-4,TGTGCCCGAGAGGGACAGCGAGGAGATGGCTACACCTTC,CAREGQRGDGYTF
TRBD1,TRBJ1-1,NA,TRBV11-1,TGTGCCAGCAGCCAAACAGGGGGCAGAACTGAAGCTTTCTTT,CASSQTGGRTEAFF
TRBD1,TRBJ2-1,once,TRBV5-4,TGTGCCAGCAGCTTGGACAGGGGTAGGTACAATGAGCAGTTCTTC,CASSLDRGRYNEQFF
TRBD2,TRBJ2-3,NA,TRBV3-1/TRBV3-2,TGTGCCAGCAGCCATGGGCGGGGGGGCCCGGTCCACACACTTGATACGCAGTATTTT,CASSHGRGGPVHTLDTQYF
NA,TRBJ1-1,NA,TRBV5-4,TGTGCCAGCAGCGGGAGACAGGAGATGAACACTGAAGCTTTCTTT,CASSGRQEMNTEAFF
NA,TRBJ1-5,NA,TRBV19,TGTGCCAGTAGGACTCAGTGGGAACAGCCCCAGCATTTT,CASRTQWEQPQHF
TRBD1,TRBJ1-2,NA,TRBV27,TGTGCCAGCAGTTTCTCCGACCTAAGACAGGGGGTGAGGGGCTACACCTTC,CASSFSDLRQGVRGYTF
TRBD1,TRBJ2-7,NA,TRBV18,TGTGCCAGCTCCCTCGGGACAGGGAATCACGAGCAGTACTTC,CASSLGTGNHEQYF
NA,TRBJ2-1,NA,TRBV6-5,TGTGCCAGCAGTACGGTCGACCCAAATGAGCAGTTCTTC,CASSTVDPNEQFF
NA,TRBJ2-5,NA,TRBV9,TGTGCCAGCAGCCTCGGACCCCTTCAAGAGACCCAGTACTTC,CASSLGPLQETQYF
TRBD1,TRBJ2-5,NA,TRBV29-1,TGCAGCGTGGGACAGGGAGGGAGGCAAGAGACCCAGTACTTC,CSVGQGGRQETQYF
NA,TRBJ2-1,few,TRBV9,TGTGCCAGCAGCGTAGGAGCGTCGGGCGGTGAGCAGTTCTTC,CASSVGASGGEQFF
TRBD2,TRBJ2-3,NA,TRBV5-1,TGCGCCAGCAGCTTGAAGGTGCGGGGGGCGAGCACAGATACGCAGTATTTT,CASSLKVRGASTDTQYF
NA,TRBJ2-3,NA,TRBV19,TGTGCCAGTAGTACCTCCGGTCAGCTACGAGCAGCAGATACGCAGTATTTT,CASSTSGQLRAADTQYF
TRBD2,TRBJ2-2,NA,TRBV19,TGTGCCAGTACCGGGACTAGCGGGGGAGTTTTGCCCGGGGAGCTGTTTTTT,CASTGTSGGVLPGELFF
TRBD2,TRBJ2-1,NA,TRBV30,TGTGCCTGGAGTGTTGGAGGCGGGGGGGCCGAGGGCTACAATGAGCAGTTCTTC,CAWSVGGGGAEGYNEQFF
NA,TRBJ1-2,NA,TRBV7-9,TGTGCCAGCAGCTTAGCGCGAGGGAGCTTGGGCTATGGCTACACCTTC,CASSLARGSLGYGYTF
NA,TRBJ1-1,NA,TRBV18,TGTGCCAGCTCACCACCTTTAGGGTTGAACACTGAAGCTTTCTTT,CASSPPLGLNTEAFF
TRBD1,TRBJ1-4,NA,TRBV2,TGTGCCAGCAGTTATGACAGGGGGAGTGAAAAACTGTTTTTT,CASSYDRGSEKLFF
TRBD1,TRBJ2-1,NA,TRBV6-1,TGTGCCAGCAGTGAAGCTGCAGGGGGCCGGGGTGAGCAGTTCTTC,CASSEAAGGRGEQFF
TRBD2,TRBJ2-7,NA,TRBV18,TGTGCCAGCTCACCAGGCGGGAGCTCCTACGAGCAGTACTTC,CASSPGGSSYEQYF
NA,TRBJ1-2,NA,TRBV5-4,TGTGCCAGCAGCTTGGTTGGTACAAACAACTATGGCTACACCTTC,CASSLVGTNNYGYTF
TRBD1,TRBJ1-1,NA,TRBV5-1,TGCGCCAGCAGCGGGGGGACAGGTAACACTGAAGCTTTCTTT,CASSGGTGNTEAFF
NA,TRBJ2-7,NA,TRBV6-1,TGTGCCAGCAGTGAAGTCTGGCAGGGCTACGAGCAGTACTTC,CASSEVWQGYEQYF
NA,TRBJ1-3,NA,TRBV5-5,TGTGCCAGCAGCGACGCACGCGGGGGAAACACCATATATTTT,CASSDARGGNTIYF
TRBD2,TRBJ2-5,NA,TRBV5-1,TGCGCCAGCAGCTCGGGACTAGCGCAAGAGACCCAGTACTTC,CASSSGLAQETQYF
NA,TRBJ2-2,NA,TRBV5-1,TGCGCCAGCAGCCTACAGGGAAACACCGGGGAGCTGTTTTTT,CASSLQGNTGELFF
TRBD2,TRBJ2-1,NA,TRBV6-6,TGTGCCAGCAGTCAATCCGGGACTAGCGGGGGGGCAGGTGAGCAGTTCTTC,CASSQSGTSGGAGEQFF
TRBD2,TRBJ2-3,NA,TRBV5-1,TGCGCCAGCAGCCCCCAAACTAGCGGGAGCACAGATACGCAGTATTTT,CASSPQTSGSTDTQYF
TRBD2,TRBJ2-1,NA,TRBV25-1,TGTGCCAGCAGTGACCCCCGGGGGGTGAGGGAGCAGTTCTTC,CASSDPRGVREQFF
TRBD1,TRBJ1-5,NA,TRBV12-5,TGTGCTAGTGGTTTAACCGGGACAGGGAAGCGTCAGCCCCAGCATTTT,CASGLTGTGKRQPQHF
NA,TRBJ1-1,NA,TRBV19,TGTGCCAGTAGCATAGGAATTCGGGGCACTGAAGCTTTCTTT,CASSIGIRGTEAFF
NA,TRBJ2-3,few,TRBV30,TGTGCCTGCGGGGGAAGGCGGACGCAGTATTTT,CACGGRRTQYF
NA,TRBJ1-3,few,TRBV4-3,TGCGCCAGCAGCCACAGTGGGGGAGGAGGAAACACCATATATTTT,CASSHSGGGGNTIYF